The clone carrying this TCR beta chain was counted a few times. Its antigen remains unidentified. The CDR3 is 15 residues long. After removal of 6 bases from V and 7 bases from J, the junction contained 11 bases not matched to a gene. CDR1 and CDR2 (germline): SNHLY, FYNNEI. This sample is drawn from a study of CD8 T cells in ankylosing spondylitis. Study-level results: Blood from ankylosing spondylitis patients appeared to carry a characteristic roughly 8-variant TCR beta motif. Clones linked to the disease showed a CD8+ phenotype. They occurred at relatively low frequencies in peripheral blood. Enrichment of disease-linked clones was reportedly significant in matched ankylosing spondylitis synovial fluid. Several of the motif variants were reported before in synovial fluid and blood from reactive arthritis.

Using quantitative 5'-RACE with molecular barcodes, the authors made TCR beta libraries. Each CDR3 protein is one row after TCRdb ran MiXCR on the 5' RACE reads. The sample comprises roughly 450,000 distinct CDR3 sequences, more than 25% of which are singletons, and over 0.8% rests with the top ten. This clonotype originated in a male donor with ankylosing spondylitis. The chain has TRBV2 and TRBJ2-1, with 8 bases lining up with TRBD2. The sample consisted of blood, either unsorted or a sorted T cell fraction (not recorded which). The CDR3 here is CASRTSGLAGNEQFF. The CDR3 DNA sequence: TGTGCCAGCAGAACTAGCGGACTGGCTGGGAATGAGCAGTTCTTC.